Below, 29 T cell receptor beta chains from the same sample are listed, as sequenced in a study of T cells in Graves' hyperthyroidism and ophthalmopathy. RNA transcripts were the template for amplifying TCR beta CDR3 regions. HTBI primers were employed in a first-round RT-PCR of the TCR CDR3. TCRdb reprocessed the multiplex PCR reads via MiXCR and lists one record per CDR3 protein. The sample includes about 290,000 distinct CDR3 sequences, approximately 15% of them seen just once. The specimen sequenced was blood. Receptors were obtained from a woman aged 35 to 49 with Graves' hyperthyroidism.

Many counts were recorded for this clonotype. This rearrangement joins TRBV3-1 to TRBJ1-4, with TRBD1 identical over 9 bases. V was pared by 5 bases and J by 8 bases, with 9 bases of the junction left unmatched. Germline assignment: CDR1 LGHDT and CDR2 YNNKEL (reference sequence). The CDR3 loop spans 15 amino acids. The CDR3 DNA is TGTGCCAGCAGCACCCCCGGGACAGGGAAGGAAAAACTGTTTTTT. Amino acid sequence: CASSTPGTGKEKLFF. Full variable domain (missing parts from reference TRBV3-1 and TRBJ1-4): DTAVSQTPKYLVTQMGNDKSIKCEQNLGHDTMYWYKQDSKKFLKIMFSYNNKELIINETVPNRFSPKSPDKAHLNLHINSLELGDSAVYFCASSTPGTGKEKLFFGSGTQLSVL.

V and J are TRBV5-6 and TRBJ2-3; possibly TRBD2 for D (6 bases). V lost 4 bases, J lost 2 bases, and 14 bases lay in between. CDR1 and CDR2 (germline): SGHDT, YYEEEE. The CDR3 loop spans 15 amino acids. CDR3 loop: CASSPTGGYTDTQYF. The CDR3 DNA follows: TGTGCCAGCAGCCCAACTGGGGGGTACACAGATACGCAGTATTTT. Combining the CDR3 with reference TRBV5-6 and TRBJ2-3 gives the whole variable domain DAGVTQSPTHLIKTRGQQVTLRCSPKSGHDTVSWYQQALGQGPQFIFQYYEEEERQRGNFPDRFSGHQFPNYSSELNVNALLLGDSALYLCASSPTGGYTDTQYFGPGTRLTVL.

Here the CDR3 DNA reads TGTGCCAGTAGTATCCGCGGTTTGAAGACTGGACAGAACACTGAAGCTTTCTTT. This sequence encodes CASSIRGLKTGQNTEAFF. V is TRBV19 and J is TRBJ1-1, with D tentatively TRBD1 (5 bases). Trimming left V 3 bases short and J 1 base short, with 21 bases between. The CDR3 consists of 18 residues. Germline CDR1 reads LNHDA; CDR2 reads SQIVND (reference sequence).

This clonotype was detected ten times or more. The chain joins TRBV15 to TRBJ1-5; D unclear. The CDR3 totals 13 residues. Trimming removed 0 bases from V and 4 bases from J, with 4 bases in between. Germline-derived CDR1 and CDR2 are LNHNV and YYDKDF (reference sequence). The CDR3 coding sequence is TGTGCCACCAGCAGAGATGGGAATCAGCCCCAGCATTTT. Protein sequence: CATSRDGNQPQHF.

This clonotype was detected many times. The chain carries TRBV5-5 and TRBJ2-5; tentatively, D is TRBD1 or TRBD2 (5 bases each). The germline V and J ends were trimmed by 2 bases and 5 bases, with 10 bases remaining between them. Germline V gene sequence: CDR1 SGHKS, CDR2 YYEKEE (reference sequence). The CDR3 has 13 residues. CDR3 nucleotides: TGTGCCAGCAGCTTCACGGGGCCGGAGACCCAGTACTTC. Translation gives CASSFTGPETQYF.

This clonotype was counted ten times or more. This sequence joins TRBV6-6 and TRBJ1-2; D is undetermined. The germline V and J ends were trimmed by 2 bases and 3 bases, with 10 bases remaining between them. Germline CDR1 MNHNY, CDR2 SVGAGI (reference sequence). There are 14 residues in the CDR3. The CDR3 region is CASSYEGRDYGYTF. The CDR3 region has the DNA TGTGCCAGCAGTTACGAAGGTCGCGACTATGGCTACACCTTC.

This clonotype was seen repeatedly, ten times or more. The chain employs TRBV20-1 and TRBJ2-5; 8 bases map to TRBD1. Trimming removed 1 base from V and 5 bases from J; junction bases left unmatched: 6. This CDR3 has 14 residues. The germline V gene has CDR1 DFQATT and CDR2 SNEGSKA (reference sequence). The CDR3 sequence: CSARGGRGLETQYF. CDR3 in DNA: TGCAGTGCTAGAGGGGGCAGGGGGCTTGAGACCCAGTACTTC.

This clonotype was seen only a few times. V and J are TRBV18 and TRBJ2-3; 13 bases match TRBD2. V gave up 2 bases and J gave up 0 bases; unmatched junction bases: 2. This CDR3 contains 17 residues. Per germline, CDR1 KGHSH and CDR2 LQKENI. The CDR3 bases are TGTGCCAGCTCACCATCGGGACTAGCGGGAAGCACAGATACGCAGTATTTT. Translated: CASSPSGLAGSTDTQYF.

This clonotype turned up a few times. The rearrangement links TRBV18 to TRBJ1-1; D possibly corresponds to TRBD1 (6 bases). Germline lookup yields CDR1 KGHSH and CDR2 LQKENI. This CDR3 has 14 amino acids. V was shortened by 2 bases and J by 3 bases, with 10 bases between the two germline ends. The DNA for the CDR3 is TGTGCCAGCTCACCATTTAGGGGGGACACTGAAGCTTTCTTT. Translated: CASSPFRGDTEAFF.

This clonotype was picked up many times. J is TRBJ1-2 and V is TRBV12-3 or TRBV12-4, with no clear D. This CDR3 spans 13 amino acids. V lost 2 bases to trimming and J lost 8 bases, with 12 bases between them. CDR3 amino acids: CASSLRGIRGYTF. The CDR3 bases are TGTGCCAGCAGTTTACGAGGGATCAGGGGCTACACCTTC.

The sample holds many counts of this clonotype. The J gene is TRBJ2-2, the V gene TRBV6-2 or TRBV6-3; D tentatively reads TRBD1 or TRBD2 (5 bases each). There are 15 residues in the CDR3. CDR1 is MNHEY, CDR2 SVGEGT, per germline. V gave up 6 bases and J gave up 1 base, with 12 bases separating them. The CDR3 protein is CASSLGTRNTGELFF. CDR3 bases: TGTGCCAGCAGCCTCGGGACGAGGAACACCGGGGAGCTGTTTTTT.

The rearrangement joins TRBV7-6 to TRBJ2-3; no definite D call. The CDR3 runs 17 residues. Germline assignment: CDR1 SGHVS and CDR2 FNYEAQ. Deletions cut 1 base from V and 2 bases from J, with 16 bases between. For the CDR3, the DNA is TGTGCCAGCAGCTTAGTCTGGCGCGGAAGAAACACAGATACGCAGTATTTT. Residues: CASSLVWRGRNTDTQYF.

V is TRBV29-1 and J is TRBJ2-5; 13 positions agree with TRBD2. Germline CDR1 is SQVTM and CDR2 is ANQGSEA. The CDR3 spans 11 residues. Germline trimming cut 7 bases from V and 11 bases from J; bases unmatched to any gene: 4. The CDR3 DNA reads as TGCAGCGCTGGGACTAGCGGGACTCAGTACTTC. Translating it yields CSAGTSGTQYF.

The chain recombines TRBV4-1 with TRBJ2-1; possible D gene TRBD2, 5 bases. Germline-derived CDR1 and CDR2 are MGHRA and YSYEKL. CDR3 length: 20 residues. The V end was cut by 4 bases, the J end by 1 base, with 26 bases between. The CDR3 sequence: CASSPISGPMAGASYNEQFF. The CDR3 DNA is TGCGCCAGCAGCCCCATCTCCGGACCTATGGCGGGCGCGTCCTACAATGAGCAGTTCTTC.

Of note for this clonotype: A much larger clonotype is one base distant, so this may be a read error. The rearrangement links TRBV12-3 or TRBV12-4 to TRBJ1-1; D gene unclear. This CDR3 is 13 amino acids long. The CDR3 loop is CASSLAGDTEALF. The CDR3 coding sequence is TGTGCCAGCAGTTTAGCGGGTGACACTGAAGCTCTCTTT.

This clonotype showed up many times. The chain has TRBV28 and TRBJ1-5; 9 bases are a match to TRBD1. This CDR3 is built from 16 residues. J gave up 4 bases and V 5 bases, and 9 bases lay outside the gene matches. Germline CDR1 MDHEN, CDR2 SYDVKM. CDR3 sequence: CASSIPLGQGNQPQHF. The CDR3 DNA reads TGTGCCAGCAGTATCCCTTTGGGACAGGGAAATCAGCCCCAGCATTTT.

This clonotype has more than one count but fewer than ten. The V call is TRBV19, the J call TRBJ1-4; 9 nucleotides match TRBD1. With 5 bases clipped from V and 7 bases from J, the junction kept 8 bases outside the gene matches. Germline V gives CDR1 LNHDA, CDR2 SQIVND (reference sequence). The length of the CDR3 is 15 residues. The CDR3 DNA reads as TGTGCCAGTAGTGAGTCGACAGGGGGGATTGAAAAACTGTTTTTT. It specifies CASSESTGGIEKLFF.

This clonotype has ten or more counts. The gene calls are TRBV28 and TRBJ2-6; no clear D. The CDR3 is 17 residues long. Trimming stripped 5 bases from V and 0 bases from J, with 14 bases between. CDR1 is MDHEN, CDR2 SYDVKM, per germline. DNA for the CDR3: TGTGCCAGCAGTCTTTACCGACAATTCTCTGGGGCCAACGTCCTGACTTTC. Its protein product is CASSLYRQFSGANVLTF.

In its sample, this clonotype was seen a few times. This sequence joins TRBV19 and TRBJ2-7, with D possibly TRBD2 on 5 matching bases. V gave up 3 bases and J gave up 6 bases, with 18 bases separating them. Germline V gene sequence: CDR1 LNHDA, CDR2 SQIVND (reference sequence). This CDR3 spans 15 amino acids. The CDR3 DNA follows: TGTGCCAGTAGTATTGGTGGCGGGCTTTTGTTCGAGCAGTACTTC. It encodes CASSIGGGLLFEQYF.

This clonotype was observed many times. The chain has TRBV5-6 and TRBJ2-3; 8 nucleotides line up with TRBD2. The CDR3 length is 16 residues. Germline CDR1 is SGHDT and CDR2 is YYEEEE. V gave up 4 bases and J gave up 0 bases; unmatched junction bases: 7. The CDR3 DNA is TGTGCCAGCAGCCATATTAGCGGGACTAGCACAGATACGCAGTATTTT. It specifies CASSHISGTSTDTQYF.

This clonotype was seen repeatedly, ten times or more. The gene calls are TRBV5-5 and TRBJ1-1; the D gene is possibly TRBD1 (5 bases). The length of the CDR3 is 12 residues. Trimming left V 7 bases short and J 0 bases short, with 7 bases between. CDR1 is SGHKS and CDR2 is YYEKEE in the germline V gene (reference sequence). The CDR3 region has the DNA TGTGCCAGCGGGGGGATGAACACTGAAGCTTTCTTT. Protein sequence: CASGGMNTEAFF.

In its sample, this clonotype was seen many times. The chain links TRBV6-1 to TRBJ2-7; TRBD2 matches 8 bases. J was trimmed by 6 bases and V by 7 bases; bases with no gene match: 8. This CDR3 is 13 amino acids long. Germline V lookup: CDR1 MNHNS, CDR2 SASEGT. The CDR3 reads CASKLGLVREQYF. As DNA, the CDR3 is TGTGCCAGCAAACTGGGACTAGTCCGCGAGCAGTACTTC.

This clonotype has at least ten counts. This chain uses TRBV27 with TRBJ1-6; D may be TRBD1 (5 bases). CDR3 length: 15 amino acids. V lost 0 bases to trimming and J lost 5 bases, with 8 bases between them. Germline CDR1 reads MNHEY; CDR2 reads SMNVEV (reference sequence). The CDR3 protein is CASSLSNRNNSPLHF. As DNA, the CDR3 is TGTGCCAGCAGTTTATCAAACAGGAATAATTCACCCCTCCACTTT.

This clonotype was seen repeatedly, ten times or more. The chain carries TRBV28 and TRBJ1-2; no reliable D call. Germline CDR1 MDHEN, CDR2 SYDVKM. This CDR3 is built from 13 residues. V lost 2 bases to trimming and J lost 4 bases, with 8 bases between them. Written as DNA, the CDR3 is TGTGCCAGCAGTTTAGGGGAAAGCTATGGCTACACCTTC. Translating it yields CASSLGESYGYTF.

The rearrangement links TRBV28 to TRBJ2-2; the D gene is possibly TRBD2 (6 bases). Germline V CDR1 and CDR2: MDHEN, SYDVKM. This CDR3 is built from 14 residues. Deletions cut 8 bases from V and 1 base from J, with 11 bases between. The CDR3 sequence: CASGPGGNTGELFF. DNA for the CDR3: TGTGCCAGCGGGCCCGGGGGGAACACCGGGGAGCTGTTTTTT.

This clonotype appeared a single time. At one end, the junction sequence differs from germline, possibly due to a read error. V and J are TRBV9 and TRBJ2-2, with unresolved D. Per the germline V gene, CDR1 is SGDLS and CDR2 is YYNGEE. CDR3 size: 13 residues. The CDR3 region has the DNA TGTACCAGCAGCGAACGGAACACCGGGGAGCTGTTTTTT. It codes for CTSSERNTGELFF.

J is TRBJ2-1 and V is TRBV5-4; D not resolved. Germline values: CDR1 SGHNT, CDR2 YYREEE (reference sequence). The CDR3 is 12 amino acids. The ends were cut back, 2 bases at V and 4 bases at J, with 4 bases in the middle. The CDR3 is CASSFDYNEQFF. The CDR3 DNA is TGTGCCAGCAGCTTTGATTACAATGAGCAGTTCTTC.

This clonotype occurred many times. As DNA, the CDR3 is TGTGCCAGCAGTTCCTTGAGGGGCGCGTTTGAGACCCAGTACTTC. This sequence encodes CASSSLRGAFETQYF. The rearrangement uses TRBV6-2 or TRBV6-3 and TRBJ2-5; D is possibly TRBD1 or TRBD2 (5 bases each). The CDR3 extends over 15 amino acids. Germline assignment: CDR1 MNHEY and CDR2 SVGEGT. V was cut by 4 bases and J by 5 bases, with 17 bases left in between.

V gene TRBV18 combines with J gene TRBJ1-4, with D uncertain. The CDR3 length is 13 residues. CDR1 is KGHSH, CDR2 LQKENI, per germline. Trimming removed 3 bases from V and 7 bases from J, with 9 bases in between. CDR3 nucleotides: TGTGCCAGCTCACCGGACCTATTTGAAAAACTGTTTTTT. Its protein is CASSPDLFEKLFF.